This T cell receptor (beta chain) was sequenced in a study of metastatic and nonmetastatic thyroid tumors. Whole-study context: It was across blood and tumor or nodule tissue from malignant and benign thyroid patients that repertoires were compared. Notes on the study in general: In both blood and tumor samples, TCR beta diversity was reported significantly higher for malignant than benign nodules.

None of the patients had undergone any treatment ahead of thyroid surgery. Original methodology: What underpinned the distant-metastasis classifier for papillary thyroid cancer was the set of CDR3 differences across clinicopathological groups. Using MiXCR, TCRdb re-called clones from the PCR reads. The V and J calls follow TCRdb's processing rather than the paper's. The sample carries under 35,000 clones, approximately 25% recorded once. This clone occurred many times. The target antigen is unknown. This TCR came from a female donor with papillary thyroid cancer or a benign thyroid nodule (not recorded which). Some clones in this sample may be carry-over from other donors' samples. The sequencing input was blood.

The CDR3 is CASSSLTGISGYTF. In DNA form, the CDR3 reads TGTGCCAGTAGTAGCCTGACAGGGATTAGTGGCTACACCTTC. This chain connects TRBV19 to TRBJ1-2; the match to TRBD1 covers 7 bases. The CDR3 extends over 14 amino acids. Per germline, CDR1 LNHDA and CDR2 SQIVND (reference sequence). V gave up 4 bases and J gave up 7 bases; unmatched junction bases: 9.